A single T cell receptor beta chain is shown here with its context. This record belongs to a study of control samples from healthy donors and cancer patients. The CDR3 consists of 17 residues. Trimming removed 5 bases at V and 0 bases at J, with 19 bases between. Germline CDR1 and CDR2: MNHEY and SVGEGT. Assay: immunoSEQ multiplex PCR; the TCRdb copy retains only in-frame clones and omits some. The sample includes about 140,000 clones, 85% to 90% seen only once; the top ten take approximately 1.6%. The chain recombines TRBV6-2 or TRBV6-3 with TRBJ1-1; D is unclear. Sequenced input: blood. This TCR was sampled from a man between 18 and 29 years old in good health. The CDR3: CASSTRGSQHMNTEAFF. The CDR3 DNA sequence: TGTGCCAGCAGTACCCGCGGCAGCCAGCACATGAACACTGAAGCTTTCTTT.